Listed below are T cell receptor beta chains from one sample, sequenced in a study of shared clonotypes between healthy human individuals. Produced via immunoSEQ multiplex PCR; TCRdb's table is partial and in-frame only. The sample lists around 2,100,000 clones, about 95% seen once, with 1.2% in the top ten. The sequencing sample was made of naive CD8+ T cells sorted from blood. These TCRs come from a young man in good health. The CDR3 runs from the conserved cysteine through the conserved F or W.

v_call,cdr3_aa
TRBV4-3,CASSQAPTGGLYNEQFF
TRBV30,CAWSPTGELFF
TRBV28,CASSFNSYEQYF
TRBV18,CASSPDHYNEQFF
TRBV7-7,CASSFGTSGSNEQFF
TRBV19,CASSIMGVSGRDSNQPQHF
TRBV18,CASSPFDGTNYEQYF
TRBV2,CASSDGNRDHEQYF
TRBV9,CASSPALGLDEQYF
TRBV5-1,CASSPGRAGGYNEQFF
TRBV11-1,CASSLANGWGEQFF
TRBV6-4,CASSDSGGETNTGELFF
TRBV9,CASSSGASGTYEQYF
TRBV30,CAWRYGGAREAEAFF
TRBV27,CASSPLAGGLALQETQYF
TRBV30,CAWSGLGGRGTGELFF
TRBV2,CASTRRGGGETDTQYF
TRBV5-1,CASSLAPGQGFWEQYF
TRBV6-5,CASSDSTENPEAFF
TRBV11-2,CASSFEKDSEDNERFF
TRBV7-3,CASSLIGGYEQYF
TRBV7-6,CASSQPGLAPSNEQFF
TRBV29-1,CSVGTGQGYNEQFF
TRBV2,CASRDFNEKLFF
TRBV29-1,CSVERQGEKGETQYF
TRBV28,CASSPQGGGGDTQYF
TRBV4-1,CASSPGQGLYEQYF
TRBV5-1,CASSQGQGAAYEQYF
TRBV4-3,CASSQDLGQFINTEAFF
TRBV6-5,CASSLIQAFGEQFF
TRBV12-5,CAVWGPGEGETQYF
TRBV6-5,CASSPPESSYEQYF
TRBV19,CASSIFIFNSPLHF
TRBV30,CAWSPTLQGNEQFF
TRBV5-1,CASRSGLVNTGELFF
TRBV28,CASSLGGQGPYEQYF
TRBV6-6,CASSYAGDSYEQYF
TRBV11-1,CASSSPAGQFF
TRBV6-1,CASSGRLAGASDTQYF
TRBV4-1,CASSPRVTDTQYF
TRBV7-9,CASSPIPGTGGYNEQFF
TRBV5-8,CASSLDMVYGYTF
TRBV9,CASSAPVGQETQYF
TRBV19,CASSLGRFGEQFF
TRBV27,CASSLGQGVNNQPQHF
TRBV4-1,CASSREGQGLTEKLFF